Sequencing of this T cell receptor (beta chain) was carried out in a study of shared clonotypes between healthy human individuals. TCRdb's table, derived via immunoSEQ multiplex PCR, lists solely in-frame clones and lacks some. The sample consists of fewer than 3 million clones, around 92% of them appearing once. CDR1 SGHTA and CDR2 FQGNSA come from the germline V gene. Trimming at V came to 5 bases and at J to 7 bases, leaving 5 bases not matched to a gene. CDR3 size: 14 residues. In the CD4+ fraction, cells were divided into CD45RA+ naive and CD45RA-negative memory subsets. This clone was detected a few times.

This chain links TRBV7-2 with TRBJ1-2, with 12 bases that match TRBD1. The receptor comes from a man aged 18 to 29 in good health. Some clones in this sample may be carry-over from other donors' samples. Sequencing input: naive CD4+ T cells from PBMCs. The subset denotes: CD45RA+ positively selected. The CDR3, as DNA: TGTGCCAGCAGCACGGGACAGGGGGCGTCTGGCTACACCTTC. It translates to CASSTGQGASGYTF.